This is a list of T cell receptor beta chains from one sample in a study of radiation and T cells in renal cell carcinoma. The repertoire was sequenced with immunoSEQ multiplex PCR; TCRdb's copy has only in-frame clones and lacks some. The data show approximately 150,000 clones, roughly 80% seen once. The sequencing here drew on blood, taken from a patient whose treatment included radiotherapy and nephrectomy. All receptors derive from a woman aged 50 to 60 with renal cell carcinoma. Both conserved end residues are part of each CDR3. The order of the fields is clone size, D gene, V gene, J gene, CDR3 protein, CDR3 DNA. The D gene is left open where the match is weak. The size entry is marked missing in some rows and otherwise reads once, few, many or a size class.

>few|.|TRBV10-3|TRBJ1-5
CAISDRGTNQPQHF
TGTGCCATCAGTGACAGGGGAACCAATCAGCCCCAGCATTTT
>.|TRBD2|TRBV7-8|TRBJ2-2
CASSPSLAGVDSTGELFF
TGTGCCAGCAGCCCCAGTCTAGCGGGAGTTGATAGCACCGGGGAGCTGTTTTTT
>once|TRBD1|TRBV10-3|TRBJ1-5
CAISESSGGPYNQPQHF
TGTGCCATCAGTGAGTCATCAGGGGGCCCTTACAATCAGCCCCAGCATTTT
>.|.|TRBV18|TRBJ1-1
CASSPGDPGRTEAFF
TGTGCCAGCTCACCAGGGGACCCGGGGCGGACTGAAGCTTTCTTT
>.|.|TRBV15|TRBJ2-7
CATGRTRSDEQYF
TGTGCCACCGGTCGTACTAGATCCGACGAGCAGTACTTC
>.|TRBD1|TRBV7-6|TRBJ2-1
CASSGGDRSYNEQFF
TGTGCCAGCAGCGGAGGGGACAGGTCCTACAATGAGCAGTTCTTC
>.|TRBD1|TRBV9|TRBJ1-2
CASSGQGVGYTF
TGTGCCAGCAGCGGACAGGGGGTCGGCTACACCTTC
>few|.|TRBV19|TRBJ1-3
CASSPGLSSGNTIYF
TGTGCCAGTAGCCCGGGACTGAGCTCTGGAAACACCATATATTTT
>.|TRBD1|TRBV28|TRBJ2-7
CASSQGQGFSYEQYF
TGTGCCAGCAGTCAGGGACAGGGGTTTTCCTACGAGCAGTACTTC
>.|.|TRBV5-5|TRBJ1-1
CASSQERDLTEAFF
TGCGCCAGCAGCCAAGAGAGGGATCTCACTGAAGCTTTCTTT
>.|TRBD1|TRBV30|TRBJ2-1
CAWSTGQGANEQFF
TGTGCCTGGAGTACCGGACAGGGGGCTAATGAGCAGTTCTTC
>.|.|TRBV7-6|TRBJ2-2
CASSLGWQETVNTGELFF
TGTGCCAGCAGCTTAGGATGGCAAGAGACAGTGAACACCGGGGAGCTGTTTTTT
>.|.|TRBV18|TRBJ2-7
CASSPSGTEAGGSTEQYF
TGTGCCAGCTCACCTTCCGGGACCGAGGCTGGGGGCTCCACCGAGCAGTACTTC
>.|.|TRBV4-3|TRBJ1-2
CASSQGRQNYGYTF
TGCGCCAGCAGCCAAGGTCGTCAGAACTATGGCTACACCTTC
>once|.|TRBV6-5|TRBJ1-4
CASSSNDGVSEKLFF
TGTGCCAGCAGCTCGAACGACGGCGTCTCTGAAAAACTGTTTTTT
>.|.|TRBV5-6|TRBJ1-2
CASSFFNYGYTF
TGTGCCAGCAGCTTCTTTAACTATGGCTACACCTTC
>once|.|TRBV4-3|TRBJ1-6
CASSPATNSPLHF
TGCGCCAGCAGCCCAGCTACGAATTCACCCCTCCACTTT
>.|.|TRBV18|TRBJ2-5
CASSSMSQETQYF
TGTGCCAGCTCGAGCATGTCACAAGAGACCCAGTACTTC
>.|TRBD1|TRBV5-8|TRBJ1-2
CASSRKSTGGDGYTF
TGTGCCAGCAGCCGAAAATCGACAGGGGGCGATGGCTACACCTTC
>.|.|TRBV6-1|TRBJ1-5
CASSEQEFNQPQHF
TGTGCCAGCAGTGAACAGGAGTTCAATCAGCCCCAGCATTTT
>once|.|TRBV11-2|TRBJ2-7
CASSLGGLGSGEQYF
TGTGCCAGCAGCTTAGGAGGACTGGGATCTGGCGAGCAGTACTTC
>.|TRBD1|TRBV4-1|TRBJ1-4
CASSQELRQGAWEKLFF
TGCGCCAGCAGCCAAGAGTTAAGACAGGGGGCTTGGGAAAAACTGTTTTTT
>.|.|TRBV5-6|TRBJ2-2
CASSLYLARTGELFF
TGTGCCAGCAGCTTGTATCTAGCTCGGACCGGGGAGCTGTTTTTT
>once|.|TRBV6-1|TRBJ1-5
CASSPGISNQPQHF
TGTGCCAGCAGTCCCGGAATTAGCAATCAGCCCCAGCATTTT
>.|TRBD1|TRBV18|TRBJ1-4
CASSPAGTGLNEKLFF
TGTGCCAGCTCACCAGCGGGGACAGGTCTTAATGAAAAACTGTTTTTT